This TCR beta chain was sequenced for a study of blood T cell repertoires in COVID-19. The V gene lost 7 bases and the J gene lost 2 bases, with 12 bases spanning the gap. This CDR3 is built from 13 residues. Germline V lookup: CDR1 ENHRY, CDR2 SYGVKD. In the authors' methods: Reference gene primer amplification gave nucleated cell count estimates. The table came from immunoSEQ multiplex PCR; TCRdb's copy has only in-frame clones and leaves some out. V, J and clone size reflect that table, while D and trimming were determined from the DNA. The sample yields 200,000 to 300,000 clones, approximately 88% seen once.

The sample consisted of peripheral blood. The rearrangement uses TRBV10-3 and TRBJ2-7; a weak D match, TRBD1 (5 bases). The source is a woman aged 25 to 39 with acute or convalescent COVID-19. CDR3 DNA: TGTGCCATCACCCGGACACCAACCTACGAGCAGTACTTC. It encodes CAITRTPTYEQYF.